The 2 T cell receptor beta chains listed next were all sequenced from one sample in a study of T cell responses to AZD1222 COVID-19 vaccine. Sequencing used immunoSEQ multiplex PCR; TCRdb keeps in-frame clones, though not all of them. The table records about 150,000 clones, around 90% of them present only once. The material sequenced was peripheral blood, taken on day 0 of AZD1222 vaccination. These TCRs come from an adult in good health.

CDR3 sequence reads: CASSQDWRGSEQYF. CDR3 in DNA: TGTGCCAGCAGCCAGGACTGGCGGGGGAGCGAGCAGTACTTC. The chain recombines TRBV14 with TRBJ2-7; 7 bases line up with TRBD2. CDR3 length: 14 residues. J lost 6 bases, V lost 3 bases, and 8 bases had no gene match. Germline CDR1 reads SGHDN; CDR2 reads FVKESK.

The chain carries TRBV10-2 and TRBJ1-6; 10 positions agree with TRBD1. This CDR3 region has 15 residues. Germline V gene data show CDR1 as WSHSY and CDR2 as SAAADI. The trim removed 3 bases at V and 13 bases at J, leaving 9 bases unmatched. The CDR3 here is CASSDFLGQGGPLHF. The CDR3 DNA reads TGCGCCAGCAGTGATTTCCTCGGACAGGGGGGTCCCCTCCACTTT.